Following are 28 T cell receptor beta chains from one sample sequenced in a study of blood T cell repertoires in COVID-19. Here immunoSEQ multiplex PCR was the method, and the copy in TCRdb shows in-frame clones only, minus some. Of 78,000 or so clones in the sample, roughly nine tenths were seen once. Specimen: peripheral blood. The receptors come from a man between 45 and 60 years old with active or convalescent COVID-19.

This clone has a handful of counts. The chain combines TRBV24-1 with TRBJ1-5; 8 bases match TRBD1. The V segment lost 2 bases and the J segment 12 bases; nucleotides outside the gene matches: 11. This CDR3 has 15 residues. Germline CDR1 reads KGHDR; CDR2 reads SFDVKD. In DNA, the CDR3 is TGTGCCACCAGTGATTACACCGGGACAGGTGGTGGCCAGCATTTT. It yields the protein CATSDYTGTGGGQHF.

The rearrangement joins TRBV29-1 to TRBJ1-2; a weak D match, TRBD1 (5 bases). The V and J ends lost 4 bases and 4 bases respectively, with 13 bases between them. CDR1 is SQVTM and CDR2 is ANQGSEA in the germline V gene. The CDR3 contains 13 residues. The DNA of the CDR3 is TGCAGCGTTGGCCTCGGACAATTCTATGGCTACACCTTC. Its protein is CSVGLGQFYGYTF. Using reference TRBV29-1 and TRBJ1-2 for the parts outside the CDR3, the full variable domain is SAVISQKPSRDICQRGTSLTIQCQVDSQVTMMFWYRQQPGQSLTLIATANQGSEATYESGFVIDKFPISRPNLTFSTLTVSNMSPEDSSIYLCSVGLGQFYGYTFGSGTRLTVV.

V gene TRBV23-1 combines with J gene TRBJ2-7; tentative D call: TRBD1 (6 bases). TRBV23-1 is an open reading frame whose function is uncertain. This CDR3 region has 15 residues. Trimming left V 0 bases short and J 3 bases short, with 12 bases between. CDR3 loop: CASSQSGQMGYEQYV. The CDR3 DNA reads as TGCGCCAGCAGTCAATCCGGACAGATGGGCTACGAGCAGTACGTC.

This clone was counted a few times. This chain links TRBV5-6 with TRBJ1-6, with D possibly matching TRBD1 (5 bases). CDR3 length: 13 amino acids. V was clipped by 3 bases and J by 5 bases, with 6 bases between them. Germline V gene sequence: CDR1 SGHDT, CDR2 YYEEEE. CDR3 sequence: CASSSQDNSPLHF. The CDR3 DNA follows: TGTGCCAGCAGCTCACAGGATAATTCACCCCTCCACTTT.

The chain links TRBV6-5 to TRBJ2-1, with D possibly matching TRBD1 (6 bases). The CDR3 is made up of 13 amino acids. In germline, CDR1 is MNHEY, CDR2 SVGAGI. V was cut by 8 bases and J by 5 bases, with 13 bases left in between. The CDR3 coding sequence is TGTGCCAGCGGTTGGACAGCAAACAATGAGCAGTTCTTC. Translated, it gives CASGWTANNEQFF.

V usage is TRBV18 and J usage is TRBJ2-7; D not resolved. Trimming took off 3 bases at V and 7 bases at J, with 13 bases between the two ends. The CDR3 is made up of 13 amino acids. Germline V gene data show CDR1 as KGHSH and CDR2 as LQKENI. DNA for the CDR3: TGTGCCAGCTCACCCCCGTACCCTACGGAGCAGTACTTC. Translating it yields CASSPPYPTEQYF.

The chain has TRBV11-2 and TRBJ1-3, with a tentative D call TRBD1 (6 bases). The CDR3 consists of 16 residues. Germline V gives CDR1 SGHAT, CDR2 FQNNGV. Deletions cut 2 bases from V and 3 bases from J, with 14 bases between. The CDR3 loop reads CASSLTGQWIGNTIYF. DNA of the CDR3: TGTGCCAGCAGCTTAACCGGACAGTGGATTGGAAACACCATATATTTT. The complete variable domain, with remaining parts taken from reference TRBV11-2 and TRBJ1-3, reads EAGVAQSPRYKIIEKRQSVAFWCNPISGHATLYWYQQILGQGPKLLIQFQNNGVVDDSQLPKDRFSAERLKGVDSTLKIQPAKLEDSAVYLCASSLTGQWIGNTIYFGEGSWLTVV.

The chain couples TRBV7-2 to TRBJ1-2; 8 bases are shared with TRBD1. With V trimmed by 1 base and J by 3 bases, 4 bases remained unmatched. The CDR3 is 15 amino acids. Germline loops: CDR1 SGHTA, CDR2 FQGNSA. CDR3 amino acids: CASSLEARGHYGYTF. The CDR3 coding sequence is TGTGCCAGCAGCTTAGAAGCCAGGGGGCACTATGGCTACACCTTC. The complete variable domain, with remaining parts taken from reference TRBV7-2 and TRBJ1-2, reads GAGVSQSPSNKVTEKGKDVELRCDPISGHTALYWYRQSLGQGLEFLIYFQGNSAPDKSGLPSDRFSAERTGGSVSTLTIQRTQQEDSAVYLCASSLEARGHYGYTFGSGTRLTVV.

The chain combines TRBV29-1 with TRBJ2-2, with 7 bases fitting TRBD1. Germline CDR1 is SQVTM and CDR2 is ANQGSEA. There are 13 residues in the CDR3. After removal of 7 bases from V and 0 bases from J, the junction contained 2 bases not matched to a gene. CDR3 protein: CSGGQANTGELFF. The CDR3 region has the DNA TGCAGCGGAGGACAGGCGAACACCGGGGAGCTGTTTTTT.

V is TRBV28 and J is TRBJ2-5; D is possibly TRBD1 (5 bases). From germline, CDR1 is MDHEN and CDR2 SYDVKM. With 6 bases removed from V and 0 bases from J, the gap between germline ends came to 8 bases. The CDR3 consists of 13 residues. The CDR3 here is CASSLTDQETQYF. In DNA form, the CDR3 reads TGTGCCAGCAGCCTGACAGACCAAGAGACCCAGTACTTC.

V and J are TRBV4-3 and TRBJ1-1, with D possibly being TRBD1 (5 bases). The CDR3 totals 15 residues. Germline assignment: CDR1 LGHNA and CDR2 YSLEER. V lost 1 base and J lost 1, with 10 bases in between. CDR3 nucleotides: TGCGCCAGCAGCCAAGCTGGGGCGGCGAACACTGAAGCTTTCTTT. Amino acid sequence: CASSQAGAANTEAFF.

The genes are TRBV14 and TRBJ1-2; 9 nucleotides match TRBD1. Trimming took 0 bases from V and 8 from J; bases not matched to a gene: 7. The germline V gene has CDR1 SGHDN and CDR2 FVKESK. The CDR3 is made up of 15 amino acids. The DNA of the CDR3 is TGTGCCAGCAGCCAAGAGGGGGGACAGGGACAGGGCTACACCTTC. It is translated as CASSQEGGQGQGYTF. Based on the CDR3 plus reference TRBV14 and TRBJ1-2, the full variable domain is EAGVTQFPSHSVIEKGQTVTLRCDPISGHDNLYWYRRVMGKEIKFLLHFVKESKQDESGMPNNRFLAERTGGTYSTLKVQPAELEDSGVYFCASSQEGGQGQGYTFGSGTRLTVV.

In this sample, this clone turned up once. This chain connects TRBV7-2 to TRBJ1-6; D perhaps matches TRBD1 (6 bases). CDR3 length equals 17 residues. CDR1 is SGHTA, CDR2 FQGNSA, per germline. V lost 1 base and J 6 bases, leaving 16 bases between the germline ends. CDR3 nucleotide sequence: TGTGCCAGCAGCTTAGGCGACTCGGGGACAACTAATTCACCCCTCCACTTT. It specifies CASSLGDSGTTNSPLHF.

This clone was picked up one time. This chain links TRBV30 with TRBJ1-2; TRBD1 aligns across 11 bases. V trimming: 5 bases; J trimming: 4 bases; junction bases outside the gene matches: 6. This CDR3 is built from 14 residues. In germline, CDR1 is GTSNPN, CDR2 SVGIG (reference sequence). CDR3 nucleotide sequence: TGTGCCTGGGGGGGACAGGGGGGTGGCTATGGCTACACCTTC. Translation gives CAWGGQGGGYGYTF.

Note on this clone: Distinct nucleotide sequences in the sample also encode this CDR3. The chain joins TRBV11-2 to TRBJ1-5; D is unresolved. Germline V gives CDR1 SGHAT, CDR2 FQNNGV. The ends were cut back, 1 base at V and 7 bases at J, with 8 bases in the middle. This CDR3 has 13 residues. The CDR3 loop is CASSLGGSQPQHF. The CDR3 region has the DNA TGTGCCAGCAGCTTAGGCGGGTCCCAGCCCCAGCATTTT.

The CDR3, as DNA: TGTGCCAGCAGCTTGGAGTCGGGGCAGGGGGCGAGTGGAGCCAAAAACATTCAGTACTTC. Translated: CASSLESGQGASGAKNIQYF. V gene TRBV5-5 combines with J gene TRBJ2-4, with TRBD1 matching 8 bases. CDR1 is SGHKS and CDR2 is YYEKEE in the germline V gene (reference sequence). V gave up 0 bases and J gave up 0 bases; unmatched junction bases: 14. The CDR3 is 20 amino acids. The full variable domain, rest sourced from reference TRBV5-5 and TRBJ2-4, is DAGVTQSPTHLIKTRGQQVTLRCSPISGHKSVSWYQQVLGQGPQFIFQYYEKEERGRGNFPDRFSARQFPNYSSELNVNALLLGDSALYLCASSLESGQGASGAKNIQYFGAGTRLSVL.

This chain joins TRBV27 and TRBJ2-7, with D hard to call. The V end was cut by 5 bases, the J end by 1 base, with 9 bases between. The CDR3 runs to 13 residues. From germline, CDR1 is MNHEY and CDR2 SMNVEV (reference sequence). The CDR3 bases are TGTGCCAGCAGTAAGCCCCCTTCCTACGAGCAGTACTTC. Amino acids: CASSKPPSYEQYF.

This rearrangement joins TRBV3-1 (or the pseudogene TRBV3-2) to TRBJ2-7; TRBD1 matches 10 bases. Trimming took 6 bases from V and 3 from J; bases not matched to a gene: 5. The CDR3 is made up of 14 amino acids. CDR1 LGHDT and CDR2 YNNKEL come from the germline V gene (reference sequence). CDR3 nucleotide sequence: TGTGCCAGCAGTCAGGACAGGGGGAACTACGAGCAGTACTTC. It translates to CASSQDRGNYEQYF.

This chain connects TRBV19 to TRBJ2-3, with 11 bases lining up with TRBD1. Germline V CDR1 and CDR2: LNHDA, SQIVND (reference sequence). The CDR3 length is 15 residues. V lost 7 bases to trimming and J lost 2 bases; unmatched junction nucleotides: 5. CDR3 sequence: CASTGQGANTDTQYF. The CDR3, as DNA: TGTGCCAGTACCGGACAGGGGGCAAACACAGATACGCAGTATTTT.

The chain uses TRBV10-1 and TRBJ2-3; a possible D gene is TRBD1 (6 bases). Germline-derived CDR1 and CDR2 are WNHNN and SYGVQD (reference sequence). Trimming left V 4 bases short and J 5 bases short, with 19 bases between. The CDR3 contains 16 residues. The CDR3 bases are TGCGCCAGCAGTGGGGGGCAGGGAAGTTGGGGAGATACGCAGTATTTT. Translated, it gives CASSGGQGSWGDTQYF.

The chain couples TRBV11-3 to TRBJ2-7; 7 bases align to TRBD1. The germline gives CDR1 SGHNT, CDR2 YENEEA. The CDR3 extends over 14 amino acids. V gave up 1 base and J gave up 6 bases; unmatched junction bases: 6. In nucleotides, the CDR3 is TGTGCCAGCAGCTTAGTTGCAGAGGGGGCCGAGCAGTACTTC. Encoded protein: CASSLVAEGAEQYF.

This rearrangement joins TRBV21-1 to TRBJ1-4. TRBV21-1 counts as a pseudogene. There are 16 residues in the CDR3. CDR3 sequence: CASSSKWRGDNEKLFF. Written as DNA, the CDR3 is TGTGCCAGCAGCTCAAAGTGGAGAGGAGACAATGAAAAACTGTTTTTT.

This clone has a single count. This chain uses TRBV7-8 with TRBJ1-1; D call uncertain. The CDR3 contains 14 residues. Germline lookup yields CDR1 SGHVS and CDR2 FQNEAQ. V lost 7 bases, J lost 4 bases, and 16 bases lay in between. This chain's CDR3 is CASTERRASTEAFF. The CDR3 coding sequence is TGTGCCAGCACCGAAAGGAGGGCAAGCACTGAAGCTTTCTTT.

The chain employs TRBV9 and TRBJ2-7, with D tentatively TRBD2 (7 bases). Trimming shortened V by 3 bases and J by 3 bases, and 16 bases separated the two germline ends. CDR1 is SGDLS, CDR2 YYNGEE, per germline. CDR3 length: 15 amino acids. This CDR3 is CASSATAGALYEQYF. CDR3 DNA sequence: TGTGCCAGCAGCGCCACGGCGGGGGCCCTCTACGAGCAGTACTTC.

A few counts support this clone. The chain combines TRBV5-1 with TRBJ1-4, with 8 positions matching TRBD1. The CDR3 has 16 amino acids. Germline CDR1 is SGHRS and CDR2 is YFSETQ. J gave up 0 bases and V 1 base, and 2 bases lay outside the gene matches. In DNA, the CDR3 is TGCGCCAGCAGCTTGTCAGGGGGCACAACTAATGAAAAACTGTTTTTT. It codes for CASSLSGGTTNEKLFF.

V gene TRBV5-1 combines with J gene TRBJ1-1; 12 bases line up with TRBD1. V gave up 4 bases and J gave up 6 bases; unmatched junction bases: 4. CDR3 length: 14 residues. The germline V gene encodes CDR1 SGHRS and CDR2 YFSETQ. As DNA, the CDR3 is TGCGCCAGCAGCGTGGGACAGGGGGCCGCTGAAGCTTTCTTT. Amino acids: CASSVGQGAAEAFF.

Written as DNA, the CDR3 is TGTGCCAGCACCATTCCCGGGGAGCACTATGGCTACACCTTC. This gives the protein CASTIPGEHYGYTF. The chain carries TRBV2 and TRBJ1-2; D unclear. The V end lost 7 bases, the J end lost 3 bases, and 15 bases lay between the germline ends. Germline V gene sequence: CDR1 SNHLY, CDR2 FYNNEI. The CDR3 sequence is 14 residues long.

This chain joins TRBV3-1 (or the pseudogene TRBV3-2) and TRBJ2-2, with 10 positions matching TRBD2. The germline gives CDR1 LGHDT, CDR2 YNNKEL (reference sequence). The junction had 5 bases not matched to a gene; V was cut back by 0 bases and J by 4 bases. This CDR3 is built from 17 residues. CDR3 sequence reads: CASSQDASGGGTGELFF. CDR3 DNA sequence: TGTGCCAGCAGCCAAGATGCTAGCGGGGGTGGCACCGGGGAGCTGTTTTTT.